A selection of T cell receptor beta chains follows, all from one sample in a study of CD8+ T cells in alopecia areata. Clones were sequenced by immunoSEQ multiplex PCR, and TCRdb holds only the in-frame ones, with some missing. The profile shows over 150,000 clones, approximately 62% of them singletons. The source material was CD4+ T cells sorted from blood, sampled at week 24, from a patient treated with tofacitinib. The origin of the receptors is a human donor with alopecia areata. CDR3s include the opening cysteine and the closing phenylalanine or tryptophan. The order of the fields is clone size, J gene, V gene, D gene, CDR3 protein, CDR3 DNA. The D gene is left open where the match is weak. Size is omitted from some rows. Given values are once, few, many or a class for expanded clones.

clone size: few
J gene: TRBJ1-2
V gene: TRBV6-6
D gene: TRBD1
CDR3 protein: CASSPRAGGSGYGYTF
CDR3 DNA: TGTGCCAGCAGCCCCCGGGCAGGGGGCAGCGGCTATGGCTACACCTTC

clone size: -
J gene: TRBJ2-1
V gene: TRBV2
D gene: TRBD1
CDR3 protein: CASRHRDREPNEQFF
CDR3 DNA: TGTGCCAGTAGACACCGGGACAGGGAACCCAATGAGCAGTTCTTC

clone size: few
J gene: TRBJ2-7
V gene: TRBV29-1
D gene: TRBD2
CDR3 protein: CSVVRGGDYEQYF
CDR3 DNA: TGCAGCGTTGTCCGCGGGGGGGACTACGAGCAGTACTTC

clone size: -
J gene: TRBJ2-4
V gene: TRBV5-1
D gene: -
CDR3 protein: CASSLDITAKNIQYF
CDR3 DNA: TGCGCCAGCAGCTTAGACATCACAGCCAAAAACATTCAGTACTTC

clone size: -
J gene: TRBJ2-7
V gene: TRBV29-1
D gene: -
CDR3 protein: CSVDISYEQYF
CDR3 DNA: TGCAGCGTTGACATTTCCTACGAGCAGTACTTC

clone size: -
J gene: TRBJ1-1
V gene: TRBV7-9
D gene: -
CDR3 protein: CASRHDRGRDTEAFF
CDR3 DNA: TGTGCCAGCAGACATGACAGAGGGCGGGACACTGAAGCTTTCTTT

clone size: -
J gene: TRBJ1-1
V gene: TRBV30
D gene: -
CDR3 protein: CAWGFFRGTEAFF
CDR3 DNA: TGTGCCTGGGGATTCTTCAGGGGCACTGAAGCTTTCTTT

clone size: -
J gene: TRBJ1-5
V gene: TRBV30
D gene: TRBD1
CDR3 protein: CAWSPDRDNQPQHF
CDR3 DNA: TGTGCCTGGAGTCCAGACAGGGACAATCAGCCCCAGCATTTT

clone size: once
J gene: TRBJ2-7
V gene: TRBV29-1
D gene: TRBD1
CDR3 protein: CSVAPLDRGVYEQYF
CDR3 DNA: TGCAGCGTTGCTCCGCTGGACAGGGGAGTCTACGAGCAGTACTTC

clone size: -
J gene: TRBJ2-5
V gene: TRBV25-1
D gene: -
CDR3 protein: CASSEPVRGEETQYF
CDR3 DNA: TGTGCCAGCAGTGAGCCCGTTAGGGGGGAAGAGACCCAGTACTTC